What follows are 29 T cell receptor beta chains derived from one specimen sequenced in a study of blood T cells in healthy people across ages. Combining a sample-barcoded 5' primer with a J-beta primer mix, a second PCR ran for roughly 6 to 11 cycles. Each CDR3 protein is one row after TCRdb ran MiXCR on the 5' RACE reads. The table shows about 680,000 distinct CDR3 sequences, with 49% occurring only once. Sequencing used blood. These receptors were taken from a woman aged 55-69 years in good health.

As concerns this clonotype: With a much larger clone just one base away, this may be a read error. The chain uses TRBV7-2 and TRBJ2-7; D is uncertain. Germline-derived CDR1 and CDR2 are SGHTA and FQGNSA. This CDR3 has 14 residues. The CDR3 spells CAGSTSPGHYEQYF. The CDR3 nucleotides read TGTGCCGGCAGCACCAGCCCAGGCCACTACGAGCAGTACTTC.

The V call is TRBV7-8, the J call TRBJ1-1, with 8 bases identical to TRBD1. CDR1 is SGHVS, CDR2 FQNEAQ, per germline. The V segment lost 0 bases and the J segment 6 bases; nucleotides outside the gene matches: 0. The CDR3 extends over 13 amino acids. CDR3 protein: CASSLATGAEAFF. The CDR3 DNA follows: TGTGCCAGCAGCTTAGCGACAGGGGCTGAAGCTTTCTTT.

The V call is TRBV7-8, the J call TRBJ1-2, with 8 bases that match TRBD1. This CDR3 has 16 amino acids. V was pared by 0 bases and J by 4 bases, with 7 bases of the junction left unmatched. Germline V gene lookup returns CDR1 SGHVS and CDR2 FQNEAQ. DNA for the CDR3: TGTGCCAGCAGCTTAGCTAAGACAGGGGAAGGCTATGGCTACACCTTC. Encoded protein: CASSLAKTGEGYGYTF.

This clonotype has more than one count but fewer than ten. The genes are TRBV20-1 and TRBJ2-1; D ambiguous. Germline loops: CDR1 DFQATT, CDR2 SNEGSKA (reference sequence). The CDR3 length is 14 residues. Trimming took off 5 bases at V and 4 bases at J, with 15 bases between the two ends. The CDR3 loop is CSAFWVPQYNEQFF. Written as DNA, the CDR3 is TGCAGTGCTTTTTGGGTGCCGCAGTACAATGAGCAGTTCTTC.

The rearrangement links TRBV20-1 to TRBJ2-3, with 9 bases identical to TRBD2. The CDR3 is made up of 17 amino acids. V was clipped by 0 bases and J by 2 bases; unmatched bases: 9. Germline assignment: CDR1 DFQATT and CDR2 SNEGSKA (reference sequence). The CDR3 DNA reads TGCAGTGCTAGAGATCCTCGGACTAGCGCCAACACAGATACGCAGTATTTT. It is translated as CSARDPRTSANTDTQYF.

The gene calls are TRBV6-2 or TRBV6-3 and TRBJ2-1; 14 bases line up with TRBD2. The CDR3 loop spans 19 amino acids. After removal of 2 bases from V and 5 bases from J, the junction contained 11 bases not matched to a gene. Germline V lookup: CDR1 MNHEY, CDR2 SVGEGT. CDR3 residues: CASSYTGTSGSGIDNEQFF. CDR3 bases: TGTGCCAGCAGTTACACGGGGACTAGCGGGAGCGGTATCGACAATGAGCAGTTCTTC.

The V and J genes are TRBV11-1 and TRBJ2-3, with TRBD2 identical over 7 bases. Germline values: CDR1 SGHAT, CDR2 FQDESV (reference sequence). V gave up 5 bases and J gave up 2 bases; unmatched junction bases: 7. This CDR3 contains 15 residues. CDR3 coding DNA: TGTGCCAGCAGCGGCGCGGGAGAACCCACAGATACGCAGTATTTT. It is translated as CASSGAGEPTDTQYF. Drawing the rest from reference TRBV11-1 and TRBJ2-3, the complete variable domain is EAEVAQSPRYKITEKSQAVAFWCDPISGHATLYWYRQILGQGPELLVQFQDESVVDDSQLPKDRFSAERLKGVDSTLKIQPAELGDSAMYLCASSGAGEPTDTQYFGPGTRLTVL.

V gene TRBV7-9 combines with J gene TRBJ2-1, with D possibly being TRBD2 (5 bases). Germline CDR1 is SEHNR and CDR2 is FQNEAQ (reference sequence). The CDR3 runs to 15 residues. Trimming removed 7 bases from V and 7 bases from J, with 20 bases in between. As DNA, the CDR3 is TGTGCCAGCACCAGACTGGCCGGGGTTTTAAATGAGCAGTTCTTC. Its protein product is CASTRLAGVLNEQFF.

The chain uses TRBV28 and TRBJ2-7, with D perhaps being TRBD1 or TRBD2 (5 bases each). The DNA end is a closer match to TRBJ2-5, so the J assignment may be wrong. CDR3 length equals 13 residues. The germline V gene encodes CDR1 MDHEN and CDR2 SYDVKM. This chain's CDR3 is CASSGTTWETQYF. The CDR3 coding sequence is TGTGCCAGCAGCGGGACCACCTGGGAGACCCAGTACTTC.

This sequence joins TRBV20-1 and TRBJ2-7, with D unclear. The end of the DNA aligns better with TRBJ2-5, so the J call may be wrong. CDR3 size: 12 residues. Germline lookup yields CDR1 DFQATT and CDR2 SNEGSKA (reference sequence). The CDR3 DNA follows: TGCAGTGGGGGAACGATACAGGAGACCCAGTACTTC. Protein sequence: CSGGTIQETQYF.

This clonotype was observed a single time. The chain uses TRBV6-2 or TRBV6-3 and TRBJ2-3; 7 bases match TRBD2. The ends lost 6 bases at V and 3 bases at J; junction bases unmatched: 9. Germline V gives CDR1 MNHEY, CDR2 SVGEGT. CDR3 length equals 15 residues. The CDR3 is CASRTTSGVTDTQYF. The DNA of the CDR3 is TGTGCCAGCAGAACGACCAGCGGGGTTACAGATACGCAGTATTTT.

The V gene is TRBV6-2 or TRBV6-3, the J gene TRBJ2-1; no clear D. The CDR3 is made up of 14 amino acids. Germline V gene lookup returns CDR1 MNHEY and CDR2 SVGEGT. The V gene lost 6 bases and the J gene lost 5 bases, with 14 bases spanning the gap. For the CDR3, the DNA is TGTGCCAGCAGCCGCACGGGTGGAAACAATGAGCAGTTCTTC. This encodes CASSRTGGNNEQFF.

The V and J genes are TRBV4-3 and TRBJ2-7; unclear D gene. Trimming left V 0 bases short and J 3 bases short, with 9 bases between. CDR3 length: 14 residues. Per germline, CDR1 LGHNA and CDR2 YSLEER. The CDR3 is CASSQDISRYEQYF. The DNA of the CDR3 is TGCGCCAGCAGCCAAGATATCTCCCGCTACGAGCAGTACTTC.

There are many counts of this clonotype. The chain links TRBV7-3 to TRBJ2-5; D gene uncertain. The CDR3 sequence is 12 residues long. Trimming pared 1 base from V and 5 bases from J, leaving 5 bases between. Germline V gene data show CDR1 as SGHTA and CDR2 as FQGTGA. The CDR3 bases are TGTGCCAGCAGCTTAATTGGGGAGACCCAGTACTTC. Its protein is CASSLIGETQYF.

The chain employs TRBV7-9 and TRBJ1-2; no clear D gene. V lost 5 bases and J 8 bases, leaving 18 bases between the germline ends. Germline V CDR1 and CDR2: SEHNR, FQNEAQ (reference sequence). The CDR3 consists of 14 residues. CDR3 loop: CASSPFEGGVGYTF. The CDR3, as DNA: TGTGCCAGCAGCCCCTTCGAGGGCGGAGTCGGCTACACCTTC.

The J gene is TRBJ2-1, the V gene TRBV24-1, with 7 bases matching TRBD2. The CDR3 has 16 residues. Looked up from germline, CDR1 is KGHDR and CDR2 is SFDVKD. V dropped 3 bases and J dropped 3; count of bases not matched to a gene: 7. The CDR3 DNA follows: TGTGCCACCAGTGATCCCCCGGGGGAGGGCTACAATGAGCAGTTCTTC. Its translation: CATSDPPGEGYNEQFF.

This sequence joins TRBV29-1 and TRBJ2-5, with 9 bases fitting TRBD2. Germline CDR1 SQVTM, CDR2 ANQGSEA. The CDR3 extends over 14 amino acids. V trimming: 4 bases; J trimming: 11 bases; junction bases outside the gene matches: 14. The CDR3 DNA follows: TGCAGCGTTGGGGGGACTAGCTGGTTGAATGAGCAGTACTTC. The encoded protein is CSVGGTSWLNEQYF.

CDR3 DNA: TGTGCCAGCAACACGGGAGGGGGAGGACTTAGGCAGTATTTT. Protein sequence: CASNTGGGGLRQYF. The chain carries TRBV12-3 or TRBV12-4 and TRBJ2-3; 8 bases map to TRBD2. V was clipped by 7 bases and J by 11 bases; unmatched bases: 14. The CDR3 extends over 14 amino acids.

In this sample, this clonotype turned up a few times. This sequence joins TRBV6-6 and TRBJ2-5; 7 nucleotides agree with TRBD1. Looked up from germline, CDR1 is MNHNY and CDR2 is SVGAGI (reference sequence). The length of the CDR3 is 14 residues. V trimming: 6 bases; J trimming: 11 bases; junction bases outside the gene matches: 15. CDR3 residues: CASRYTSGTVYQYF. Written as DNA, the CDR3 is TGTGCCAGCAGATACACCTCCGGGACAGTATATCAGTACTTC.

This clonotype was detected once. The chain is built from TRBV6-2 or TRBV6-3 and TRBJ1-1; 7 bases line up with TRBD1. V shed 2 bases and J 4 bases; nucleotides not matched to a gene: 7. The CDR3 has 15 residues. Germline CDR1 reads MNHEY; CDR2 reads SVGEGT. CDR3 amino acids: CASSYHRQGSTEAFF. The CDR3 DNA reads TGTGCCAGCAGTTACCATCGACAGGGAAGCACTGAAGCTTTCTTT.

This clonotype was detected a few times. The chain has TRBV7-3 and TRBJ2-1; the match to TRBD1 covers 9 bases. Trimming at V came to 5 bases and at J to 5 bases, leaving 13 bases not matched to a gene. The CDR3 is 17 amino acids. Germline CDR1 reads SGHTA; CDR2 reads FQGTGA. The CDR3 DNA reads TGTGCCAGCAGCCCTAACCTGGGACAGGGCGGGGACAATGAGCAGTTCTTC. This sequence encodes CASSPNLGQGGDNEQFF. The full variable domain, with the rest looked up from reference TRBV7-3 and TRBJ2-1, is GAGVSQTPSNKVTEKGKYVELRCDPISGHTALYWYRQSLGQGPEFLIYFQGTGAADDSGLPNDRFFAVRPEGSVSTLKIQRTERGDSAVYLCASSPNLGQGGDNEQFFGPGTRLTVL.

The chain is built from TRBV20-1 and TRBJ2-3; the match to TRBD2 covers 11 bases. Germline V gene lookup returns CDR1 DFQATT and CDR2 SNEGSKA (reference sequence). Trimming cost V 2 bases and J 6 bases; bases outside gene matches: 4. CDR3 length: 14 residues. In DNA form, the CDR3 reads TGCAGTGCTAGAAAACTAGCGGGAGCCGATACGCAGTATTTT. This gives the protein CSARKLAGADTQYF.

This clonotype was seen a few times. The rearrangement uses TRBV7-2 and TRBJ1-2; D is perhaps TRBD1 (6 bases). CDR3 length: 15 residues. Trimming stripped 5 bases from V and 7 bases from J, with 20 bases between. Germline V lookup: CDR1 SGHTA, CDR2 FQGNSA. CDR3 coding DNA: TGTGCCAGCAGCCATGGGGGACAAAGTGGGGCTGGCTACACCTTC. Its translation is CASSHGGQSGAGYTF.

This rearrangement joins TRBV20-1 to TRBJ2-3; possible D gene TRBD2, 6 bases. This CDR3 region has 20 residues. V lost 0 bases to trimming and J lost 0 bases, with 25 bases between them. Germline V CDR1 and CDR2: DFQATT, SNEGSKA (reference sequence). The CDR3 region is CSARDRASEIPFTSTDTQYF. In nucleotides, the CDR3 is TGCAGTGCTAGAGATCGGGCTAGCGAGATTCCGTTCACTAGCACAGATACGCAGTATTTT.

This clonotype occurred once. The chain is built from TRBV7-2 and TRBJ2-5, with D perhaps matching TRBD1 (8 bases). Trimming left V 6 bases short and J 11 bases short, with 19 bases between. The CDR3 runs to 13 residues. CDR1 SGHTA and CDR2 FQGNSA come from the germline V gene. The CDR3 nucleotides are TGTGCCAGCAGTTACAGGGGGGGAAATGAGCAGTACTTC. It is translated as CASSYRGGNEQYF.

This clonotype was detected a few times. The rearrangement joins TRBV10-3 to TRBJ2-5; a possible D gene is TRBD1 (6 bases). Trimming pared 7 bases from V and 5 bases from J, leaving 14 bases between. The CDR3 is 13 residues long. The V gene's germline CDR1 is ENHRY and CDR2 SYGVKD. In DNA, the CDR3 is TGTGCCATCACTGGAGGCAGGGGTGAGACCCAGTACTTC. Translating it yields CAITGGRGETQYF.

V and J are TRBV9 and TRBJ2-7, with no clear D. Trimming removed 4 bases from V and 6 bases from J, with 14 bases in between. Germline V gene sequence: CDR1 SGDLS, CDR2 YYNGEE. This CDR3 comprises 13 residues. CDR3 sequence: CASSPASPCEQYF. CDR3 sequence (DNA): TGTGCCAGCAGCCCTGCTTCCCCCTGCGAGCAGTACTTC.

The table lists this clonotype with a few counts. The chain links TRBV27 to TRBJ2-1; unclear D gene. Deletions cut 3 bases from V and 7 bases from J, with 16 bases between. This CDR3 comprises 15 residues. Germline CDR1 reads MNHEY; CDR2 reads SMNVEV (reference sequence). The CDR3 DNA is TGTGCCAGCAGTTTCCAATTCGGGTCGATTAATGAGCAGTTCTTC. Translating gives CASSFQFGSINEQFF.

This chain's CDR3 is CASSWGTGGGDTQYF. The CDR3 DNA reads TGTGCCAGCAGCTGGGGAACAGGGGGCGGAGATACGCAGTATTTT. The chain uses TRBV11-3 and TRBJ2-3; TRBD1 aligns across 9 bases. Germline V gene data show CDR1 as SGHNT and CDR2 as YENEEA. The CDR3 extends over 15 amino acids. The ends lost 4 bases at V and 5 bases at J; junction bases unmatched: 7.